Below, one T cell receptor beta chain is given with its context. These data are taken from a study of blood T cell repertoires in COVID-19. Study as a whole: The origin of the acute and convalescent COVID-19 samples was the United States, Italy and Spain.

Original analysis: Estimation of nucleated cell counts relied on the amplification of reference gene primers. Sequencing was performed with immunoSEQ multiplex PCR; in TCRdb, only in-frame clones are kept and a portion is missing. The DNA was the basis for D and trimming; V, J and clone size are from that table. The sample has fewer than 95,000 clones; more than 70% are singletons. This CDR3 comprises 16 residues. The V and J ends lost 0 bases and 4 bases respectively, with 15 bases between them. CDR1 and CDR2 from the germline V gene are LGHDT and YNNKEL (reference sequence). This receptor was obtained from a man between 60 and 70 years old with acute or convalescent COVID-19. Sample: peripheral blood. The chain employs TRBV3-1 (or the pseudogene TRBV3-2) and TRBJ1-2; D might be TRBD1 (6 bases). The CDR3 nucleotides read TGTGCCAGCAGCCAAGAAGTGTCCAGGGGCGGCTATGGCTACACCTTC. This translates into CASSQEVSRGGYGYTF.